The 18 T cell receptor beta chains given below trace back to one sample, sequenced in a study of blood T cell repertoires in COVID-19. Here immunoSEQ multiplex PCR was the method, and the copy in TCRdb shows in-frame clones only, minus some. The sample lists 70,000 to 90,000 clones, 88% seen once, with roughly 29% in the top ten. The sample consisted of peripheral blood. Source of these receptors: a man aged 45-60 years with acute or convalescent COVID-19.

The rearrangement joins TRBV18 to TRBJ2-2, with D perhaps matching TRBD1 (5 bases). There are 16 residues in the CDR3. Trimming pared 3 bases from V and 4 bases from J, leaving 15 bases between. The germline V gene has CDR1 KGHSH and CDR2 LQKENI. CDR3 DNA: TGTGCCAGCTCACCTCAAGGGGCGATGGGCACCGGGGAGCTGTTTTTT. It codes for CASSPQGAMGTGELFF.

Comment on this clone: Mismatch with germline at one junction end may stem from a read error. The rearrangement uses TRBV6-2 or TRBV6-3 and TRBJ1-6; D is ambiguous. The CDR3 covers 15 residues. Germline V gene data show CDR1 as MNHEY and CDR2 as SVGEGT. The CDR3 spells CASSYSSAYNSPLHF. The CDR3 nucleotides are TGTGCCAGCAGTTACTCGTCCGCCTACAATTCACCCCTCCACTTT.

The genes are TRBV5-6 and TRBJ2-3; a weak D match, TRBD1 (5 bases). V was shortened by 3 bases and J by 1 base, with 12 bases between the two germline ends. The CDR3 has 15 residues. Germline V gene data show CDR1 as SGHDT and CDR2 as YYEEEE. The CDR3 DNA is TGTGCCAGCAGCTCCACGGGCAGGGGCACAGATACGCAGTATTTT. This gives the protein CASSSTGRGTDTQYF.

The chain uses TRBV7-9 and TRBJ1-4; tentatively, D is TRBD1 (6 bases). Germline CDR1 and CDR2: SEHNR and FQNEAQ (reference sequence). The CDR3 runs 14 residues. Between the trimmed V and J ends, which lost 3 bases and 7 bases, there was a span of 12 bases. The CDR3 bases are TGTGCCAGCAGCTTCGGCGGGGGGCCTGAAAAACTGTTTTTT. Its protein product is CASSFGGGPEKLFF.

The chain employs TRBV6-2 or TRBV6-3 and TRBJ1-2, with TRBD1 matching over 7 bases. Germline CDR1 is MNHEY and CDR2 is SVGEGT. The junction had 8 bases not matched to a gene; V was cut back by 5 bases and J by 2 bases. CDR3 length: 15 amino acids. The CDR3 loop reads CASSNRQGQNYGYTF. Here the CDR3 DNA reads TGTGCCAGCAGTAACCGACAGGGTCAGAACTATGGCTACACCTTC.

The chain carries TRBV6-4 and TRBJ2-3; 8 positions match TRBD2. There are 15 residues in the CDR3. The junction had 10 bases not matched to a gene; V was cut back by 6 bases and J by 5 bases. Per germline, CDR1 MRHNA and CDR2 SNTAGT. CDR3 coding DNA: TGTGCCAGCAGCCAAGGGACTAGGGGGGGAGATACGCAGTATTTT. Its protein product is CASSQGTRGGDTQYF.

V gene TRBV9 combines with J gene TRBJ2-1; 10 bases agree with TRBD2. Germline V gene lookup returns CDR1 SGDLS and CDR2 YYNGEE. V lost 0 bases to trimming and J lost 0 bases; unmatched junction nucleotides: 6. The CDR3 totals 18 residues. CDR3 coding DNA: TGTGCCAGCAGCGTAGGAGCGGGGGGGTATAGCTCCTACAATGAGCAGTTCTTC. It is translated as CASSVGAGGYSSYNEQFF.

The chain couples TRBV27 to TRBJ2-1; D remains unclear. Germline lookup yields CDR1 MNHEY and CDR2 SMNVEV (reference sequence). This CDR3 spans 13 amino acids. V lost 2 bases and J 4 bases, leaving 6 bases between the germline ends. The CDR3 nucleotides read TGTGCCAGCAGTTTAAATTCATACAATGAGCAGTTCTTC. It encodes CASSLNSYNEQFF.

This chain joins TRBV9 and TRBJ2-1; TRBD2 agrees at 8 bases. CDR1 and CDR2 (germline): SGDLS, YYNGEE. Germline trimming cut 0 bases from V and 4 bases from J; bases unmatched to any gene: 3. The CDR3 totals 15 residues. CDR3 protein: CASSVDGGAYNEQFF. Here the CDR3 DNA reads TGTGCCAGCAGCGTAGACGGGGGGGCGTACAATGAGCAGTTCTTC. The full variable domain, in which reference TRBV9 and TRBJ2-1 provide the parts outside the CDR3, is DSGVTQTPKHLITATGQRVTLRCSPRSGDLSVYWYQQSLDQGLQFLIQYYNGEERAKGNILERFSAQQFPDLHSELNLSSLELGDSALYFCASSVDGGAYNEQFFGPGTRLTVL.

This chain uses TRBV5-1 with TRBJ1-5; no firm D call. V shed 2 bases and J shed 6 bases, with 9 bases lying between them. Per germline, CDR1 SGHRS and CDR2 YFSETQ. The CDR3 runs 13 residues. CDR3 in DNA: TGCGCCAGCAGCTTTTCGGGTACTCAGCCCCAGCATTTT. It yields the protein CASSFSGTQPQHF.

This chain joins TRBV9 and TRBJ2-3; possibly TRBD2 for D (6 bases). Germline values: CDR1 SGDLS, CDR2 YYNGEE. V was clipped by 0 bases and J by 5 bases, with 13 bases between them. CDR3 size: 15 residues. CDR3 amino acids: CASSVGGLPRDTQYF. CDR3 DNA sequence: TGTGCCAGCAGCGTAGGGGGACTGCCCAGAGATACGCAGTATTTT.

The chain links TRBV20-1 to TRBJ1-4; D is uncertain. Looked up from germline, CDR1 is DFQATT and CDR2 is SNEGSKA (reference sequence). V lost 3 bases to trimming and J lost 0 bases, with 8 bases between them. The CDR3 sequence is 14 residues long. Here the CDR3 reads CSASFSATNEKLFF. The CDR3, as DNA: TGCAGTGCTAGTTTTTCAGCAACTAATGAAAAACTGTTTTTT.

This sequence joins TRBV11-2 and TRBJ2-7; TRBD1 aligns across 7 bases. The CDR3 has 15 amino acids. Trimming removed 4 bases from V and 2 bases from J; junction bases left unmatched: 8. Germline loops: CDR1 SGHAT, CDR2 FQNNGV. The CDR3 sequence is CASSSSDRSAYEQYF. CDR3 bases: TGTGCCAGCAGCTCCTCGGACAGGTCCGCCTACGAGCAGTACTTC.

The CDR3 here is CASSQGARASYNEQFF. As DNA, the CDR3 is TGTGCCAGCAGCCAAGGTGCGCGGGCCTCCTACAATGAGCAGTTCTTC. The chain carries TRBV3-1 (or the pseudogene TRBV3-2) and TRBJ2-1, with D maybe TRBD2 (5 bases). Germline CDR1 is LGHDT and CDR2 is YNNKEL (reference sequence). The ends were cut back, 1 base at V and 0 bases at J, with 10 bases in the middle. The CDR3 extends over 16 amino acids.

The DNA for the CDR3 is TGTGCCAGCAGCTCTCCGGGACAGGGAGGAAAACTGTTTTTT. This translates into CASSSPGQGGKLFF. The chain couples TRBV11-2 to TRBJ1-4; TRBD1 matches 9 bases. Germline assignment: CDR1 SGHAT and CDR2 FQNNGV. With V trimmed by 4 bases and J by 10 bases, 7 bases remained unmatched. The CDR3 covers 14 residues.

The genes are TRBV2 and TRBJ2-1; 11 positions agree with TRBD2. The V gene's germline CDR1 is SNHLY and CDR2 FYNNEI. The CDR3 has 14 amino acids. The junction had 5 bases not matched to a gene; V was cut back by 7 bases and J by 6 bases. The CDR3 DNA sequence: TGTGCCAGCATCACTAGCGGGGGATTCAATGAGCAGTTCTTC. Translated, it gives CASITSGGFNEQFF. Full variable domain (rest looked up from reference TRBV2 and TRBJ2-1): EPEVTQTPSHQVTQMGQEVILRCVPISNHLYFYWYRQILGQKVEFLVSFYNNEISEKSEIFDDQFSVERPDGSNFTLKIRSTKLEDSAMYFCASITSGGFNEQFFGPGTRLTVL.

The CDR3 sequence is CASRRDWNTDTQYF. For the CDR3, the DNA is TGTGCCAGCAGGCGGGACTGGAACACAGATACGCAGTATTTT. The chain couples TRBV6-5 to TRBJ2-3; weak D call: TRBD2 (6 bases). The V gene lost 6 bases and the J gene lost 2 bases, with 12 bases spanning the gap. Germline V gives CDR1 MNHEY, CDR2 SVGAGI. This CDR3 comprises 14 residues.

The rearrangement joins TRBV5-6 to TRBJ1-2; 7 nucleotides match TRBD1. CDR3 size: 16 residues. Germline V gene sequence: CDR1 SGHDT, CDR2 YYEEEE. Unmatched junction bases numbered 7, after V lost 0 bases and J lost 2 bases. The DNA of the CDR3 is TGTGCCAGCAGCTTGGAGGGACAGCGGAAGAACTATGGCTACACCTTC. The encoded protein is CASSLEGQRKNYGYTF.